These 21 T cell receptor beta chains originate from one sample sequenced in a study of blood T cell repertoires in COVID-19. Generated by immunoSEQ multiplex PCR, the TCRdb table keeps only in-frame clones and is missing some. Altogether some 270,000 clones are present, just under 90% being singletons, with the ten largest covering less than 2%. The sample consisted of PBMCs or T cells enriched from blood (not recorded which). The receptors stem from a woman between 55 and 75 years old who had recovered from COVID-19.

As DNA, the CDR3 is TGTGCCACCAGCAGAGGTGGAACAGCTTCAACCTATGGCTACACCTTC. Amino acid sequence: CATSRGGTASTYGYTF. The V and J genes are TRBV15 and TRBJ1-2; D unclear. The CDR3 has 16 amino acids. The V end was cut by 1 base, the J end by 4 bases, with 16 bases between. The germline gives CDR1 LNHNV, CDR2 YYDKDF (reference sequence).

The chain is built from TRBV27 and TRBJ1-6, with 11 bases matching TRBD1. The CDR3 runs 19 residues. Germline CDR1 is MNHEY and CDR2 is SMNVEV (reference sequence). V shed 3 bases and J 1 base; nucleotides not matched to a gene: 8. The CDR3 is CASSFSPGQGGSYNSPLHF. For the CDR3, the DNA is TGTGCCAGCAGTTTTTCGCCGGGACAGGGGGGTTCCTATAATTCACCCCTCCACTTT.

V and J are TRBV2 and TRBJ2-3; 9 bases are a match to TRBD1. The trim removed 5 bases at V and 4 bases at J, leaving 4 bases unmatched. The germline V gene has CDR1 SNHLY and CDR2 FYNNEI. The CDR3 consists of 14 residues. This CDR3 reads CASSYTGGADTQYF. CDR3 bases: TGTGCCAGCAGTTATACAGGGGGCGCAGATACGCAGTATTTT.

The chain is built from TRBV30 and TRBJ1-2; perhaps TRBD1 as D (6 bases). This CDR3 spans 14 amino acids. The ends were cut back, 7 bases at V and 0 bases at J, with 15 bases in the middle. In germline, CDR1 is GTSNPN, CDR2 SVGIG (reference sequence). CDR3 DNA sequence: TGTGCCTCCTCGGACAGTTTTACTAACTATGGCTACACCTTC. As protein: CASSDSFTNYGYTF.

The rearrangement joins TRBV7-3 to TRBJ2-3; D not resolved. Germline assignment: CDR1 SGHTA and CDR2 FQGTGA. Trimming left V 5 bases short and J 3 bases short, with 9 bases between. The CDR3 consists of 13 residues. Written as DNA, the CDR3 is TGTGCCAGCAGCCCCCTAGTGACAGATACGCAGTATTTT. Protein sequence: CASSPLVTDTQYF. The whole variable domain, filled in from reference TRBV7-3 and TRBJ2-3, reads GAGVSQTPSNKVTEKGKYVELRCDPISGHTALYWYRQSLGQGPEFLIYFQGTGAADDSGLPNDRFFAVRPEGSVSTLKIQRTERGDSAVYLCASSPLVTDTQYFGPGTRLTVL.

The chain has TRBV3-1 (or the pseudogene TRBV3-2) and TRBJ1-3; TRBD1 matches at 7 bases. This CDR3 spans 15 amino acids. Per the germline V gene, CDR1 is LGHDT and CDR2 is YNNKEL (reference sequence). With V trimmed by 3 bases and J by 4 bases, 6 bases remained unmatched. CDR3 loop: CASSQGGQWGNTIYF. The CDR3 DNA is TGTGCCAGCAGCCAGGGGGGACAGTGGGGAAACACCATATATTTT.

This sequence joins TRBV30 and TRBJ1-6; 9 bases are a match to TRBD1. Germline-derived CDR1 and CDR2 are GTSNPN and SVGIG (reference sequence). V dropped 6 bases and J dropped 8; count of bases not matched to a gene: 14. This CDR3 contains 16 residues. For the CDR3, the DNA is TGTGCCTGCAACCGGGACAGGGTACGGAGGGATTCACCCCTCCACTTT. It codes for CACNRDRVRRDSPLHF.

The rearrangement links TRBV24-1 to TRBJ1-5, with 9 bases identical to TRBD1. Trimming removed 9 bases from V and 5 bases from J; junction bases left unmatched: 13. Germline loops: CDR1 KGHDR, CDR2 SFDVKD. CDR3 length equals 16 residues. The CDR3 nucleotides read TGTGCCACCCAACCAACCGGGACAGGGTCCTATCAGCCCCAGCATTTT. This gives the protein CATQPTGTGSYQPQHF.

The chain carries TRBV29-1 and TRBJ2-1, with D unclear. V was pared by 7 bases and J by 2 bases, with 12 bases between. CDR3 length equals 13 residues. Germline V lookup: CDR1 SQVTM, CDR2 ANQGSEA. The CDR3 loop reads CSARSPPYNEQFF. The CDR3 bases are TGCAGCGCTAGGAGTCCCCCCTACAATGAGCAGTTCTTC.

The gene calls are TRBV3-1 (or the pseudogene TRBV3-2) and TRBJ1-2, with 9 bases aligning to TRBD1. Germline V CDR1 and CDR2: LGHDT, YNNKEL (reference sequence). V gave up 6 bases and J gave up 6 bases; unmatched junction bases: 2. The length of the CDR3 is 12 residues. In DNA form, the CDR3 reads TGTGCCAGCAGACAGGGGGCTCATGGCTACACCTTC. This sequence encodes CASRQGAHGYTF.

This chain uses TRBV6-5 with TRBJ2-3, with 8 bases fitting TRBD1. V lost 5 bases to trimming and J lost 1 base; unmatched junction nucleotides: 2. CDR1 and CDR2 from the germline V gene are MNHEY and SVGAGI. This CDR3 contains 14 residues. The CDR3 spells CASSTGGGTDTQYF. The CDR3 nucleotides read TGTGCCAGCAGTACAGGGGGAGGCACAGATACGCAGTATTTT.

The chain joins TRBV6-4 to TRBJ1-2, with 8 bases matching TRBD1. The J segment lost 7 bases and the V segment lost 3 bases, leaving 7 bases of the junction unmatched. The CDR3 runs to 14 residues. CDR1 is MRHNA and CDR2 is SNTAGT in the germline V gene. In nucleotides, the CDR3 is TGTGCCAGCAGTGAGGGTCCAGGGGGCGGTGGCTACACCTTC. Translating it yields CASSEGPGGGGYTF.

The V and J genes are TRBV28 and TRBJ1-1, with D possibly matching TRBD1 (6 bases). The CDR3 is made up of 13 amino acids. With 6 bases removed from V and 8 bases from J, the gap between germline ends came to 16 bases. Germline CDR1 is MDHEN and CDR2 is SYDVKM. The CDR3 DNA reads as TGTGCCAGCAGACCCGTTTCCGGGACAGAAGCTTTCTTT. As protein: CASRPVSGTEAFF.

The CDR3 sequence is CASVPGQKPYGYTF. CDR3 DNA: TGTGCCAGCGTACCGGGACAGAAGCCCTATGGCTACACCTTC. The chain uses TRBV28 and TRBJ1-2; 7 nucleotides align to TRBD1. Germline CDR1 and CDR2: MDHEN and SYDVKM. The CDR3 is 14 amino acids. V was clipped by 8 bases and J by 4 bases; unmatched bases: 10.

This chain connects TRBV12-3 or TRBV12-4 to TRBJ2-1; TRBD1 might be the D (5 bases). The CDR3 is made up of 12 amino acids. V was clipped by 4 bases and J by 8 bases, with 9 bases between them. CDR3 loop: CASSWGRYEQFF. DNA for the CDR3: TGTGCCAGCAGTTGGGGCCGTTATGAGCAGTTCTTC.

The chain is built from TRBV11-3 and TRBJ2-7; 10 bases agree with TRBD1. V trimming: 6 bases; J trimming: 6 bases; junction bases outside the gene matches: 2. The CDR3 is 12 residues long. Germline V CDR1 and CDR2: SGHNT, YENEEA. The CDR3 spells CASRTGGGEQYF. The CDR3 DNA reads TGTGCCAGCAGGACAGGGGGCGGCGAGCAGTACTTC.

CDR3 loop: CASLFRSGGDNEQFF. The CDR3 bases are TGTGCCAGCTTGTTTCGTAGCGGGGGGGACAATGAGCAGTTCTTC. This sequence joins TRBV2 and TRBJ2-1, with 11 bases that match TRBD2. This CDR3 spans 15 amino acids. CDR1 and CDR2 (germline): SNHLY, FYNNEI. Unmatched junction bases numbered 8, after V lost 8 bases and J lost 5 bases.

This sequence joins TRBV6-5 and TRBJ2-7, with no clear D. Trimming removed 5 bases from V and 3 bases from J, with 11 bases in between. The CDR3 is 13 amino acids. Germline values: CDR1 MNHEY, CDR2 SVGAGI. The CDR3 nucleotides read TGTGCCAGCAGTATCCTTGGGCACTACGAGCAGTACTTC. This gives the protein CASSILGHYEQYF.

The chain carries TRBV7-2 and TRBJ2-7, with TRBD2 identical over 7 bases. Germline CDR1 reads SGHTA; CDR2 reads FQGNSA. The CDR3 extends over 15 amino acids. The V segment lost 1 base and the J segment 8 bases; nucleotides outside the gene matches: 11. CDR3 DNA: TGTGCCAGCAGCTTAGAGTACAGGCGGGAGTTGAAGCAGTACTTC. This encodes CASSLEYRRELKQYF.

The chain recombines TRBV4-1 with TRBJ1-1, with 7 nucleotides matching TRBD1. The J segment lost 6 bases and the V segment lost 4 bases, leaving 11 bases of the junction unmatched. Germline values: CDR1 MGHRA, CDR2 YSYEKL. CDR3 length equals 15 residues. As DNA, the CDR3 is TGCGCCAGCAGCCCTAGAACAGGGGTCGGGGCTGAAGCTTTCTTT. Protein product: CASSPRTGVGAEAFF.

V is TRBV20-1 and J is TRBJ1-1; the match to TRBD1 covers 10 bases. The CDR3 runs to 11 residues. The germline gives CDR1 DFQATT, CDR2 SNEGSKA (reference sequence). The CDR3 loop reads CMGQGTTEAFF. The CDR3 DNA follows: TGCATGGGACAGGGGACCACTGAAGCTTTCTTT.